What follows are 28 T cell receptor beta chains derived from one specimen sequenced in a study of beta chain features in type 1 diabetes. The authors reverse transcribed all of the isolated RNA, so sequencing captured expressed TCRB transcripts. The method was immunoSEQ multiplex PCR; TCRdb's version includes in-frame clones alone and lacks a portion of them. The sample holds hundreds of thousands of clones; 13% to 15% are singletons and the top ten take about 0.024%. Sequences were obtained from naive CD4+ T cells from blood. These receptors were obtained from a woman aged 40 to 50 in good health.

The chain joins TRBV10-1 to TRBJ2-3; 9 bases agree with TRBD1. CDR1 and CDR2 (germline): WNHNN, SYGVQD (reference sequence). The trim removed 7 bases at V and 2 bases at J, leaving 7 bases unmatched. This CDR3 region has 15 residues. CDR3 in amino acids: CASTSGTGITDTQYF. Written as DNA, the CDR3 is TGCGCCAGCACCTCCGGGACAGGGATCACAGATACGCAGTATTTT.

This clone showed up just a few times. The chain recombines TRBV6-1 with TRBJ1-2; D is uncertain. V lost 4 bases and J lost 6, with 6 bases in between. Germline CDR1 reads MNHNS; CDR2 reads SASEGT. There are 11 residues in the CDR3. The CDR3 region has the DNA TGTGCCAGCAGTGTTTTAAATGGCTACACCTTC. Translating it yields CASSVLNGYTF.

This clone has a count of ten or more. The CDR3 DNA is TGTGCCAGCAGCCGGCTTCAACTACACAATGAGCAGTTCTTC. It encodes CASSRLQLHNEQFF. V is TRBV14 and J is TRBJ2-1; D remains unclear. The V gene's germline CDR1 is SGHDN and CDR2 FVKESK. V was pared by 4 bases and J by 5 bases, with 12 bases between. The CDR3 has 14 amino acids.

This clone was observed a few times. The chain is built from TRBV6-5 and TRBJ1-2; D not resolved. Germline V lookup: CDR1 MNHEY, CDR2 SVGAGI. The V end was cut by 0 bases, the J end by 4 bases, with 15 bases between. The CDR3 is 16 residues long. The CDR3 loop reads CASSYSRVSTGYGYTF. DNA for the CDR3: TGTGCCAGCAGTTACTCGAGGGTCTCTACTGGCTATGGCTACACCTTC.

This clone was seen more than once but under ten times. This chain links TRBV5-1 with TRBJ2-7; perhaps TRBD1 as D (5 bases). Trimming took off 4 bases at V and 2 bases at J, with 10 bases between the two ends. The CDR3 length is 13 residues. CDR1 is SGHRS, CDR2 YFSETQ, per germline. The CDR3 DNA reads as TGCGCCAGCAGCCCCGACAGCGCCTACGAGCAGTACTTC. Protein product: CASSPDSAYEQYF.

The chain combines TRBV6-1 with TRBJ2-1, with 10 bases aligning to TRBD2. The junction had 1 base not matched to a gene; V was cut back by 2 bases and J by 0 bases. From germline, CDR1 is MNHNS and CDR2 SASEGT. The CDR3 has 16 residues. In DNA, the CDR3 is TGTGCCAGCAGTGAAAGGACTAGCGGCTCCTACAATGAGCAGTTCTTC. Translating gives CASSERTSGSYNEQFF.

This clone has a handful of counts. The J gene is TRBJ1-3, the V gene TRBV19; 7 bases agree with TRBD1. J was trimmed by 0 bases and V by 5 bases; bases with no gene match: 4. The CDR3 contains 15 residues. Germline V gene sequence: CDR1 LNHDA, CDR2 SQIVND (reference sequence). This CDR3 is CASSAGTDSGNTIYF. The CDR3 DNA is TGTGCCAGTAGTGCCGGGACAGACTCTGGAAACACCATATATTTT. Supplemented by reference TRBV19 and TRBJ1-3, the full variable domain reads DGGITQSPKYLFRKEGQNVTLSCEQNLNHDAMYWYRQDPGQGLRLIYYSQIVNDFQKGDIAEGYSVSREKKESFPLTVTSAQKNPTAFYLCASSAGTDSGNTIYFGEGSWLTVV.

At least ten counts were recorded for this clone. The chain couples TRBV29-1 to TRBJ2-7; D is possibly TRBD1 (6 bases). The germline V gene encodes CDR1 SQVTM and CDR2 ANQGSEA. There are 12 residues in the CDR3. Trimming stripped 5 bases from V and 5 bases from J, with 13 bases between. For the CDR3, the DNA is TGCAGCGTTATACAGGGTGTGAACGAGCAGTACTTC. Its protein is CSVIQGVNEQYF.

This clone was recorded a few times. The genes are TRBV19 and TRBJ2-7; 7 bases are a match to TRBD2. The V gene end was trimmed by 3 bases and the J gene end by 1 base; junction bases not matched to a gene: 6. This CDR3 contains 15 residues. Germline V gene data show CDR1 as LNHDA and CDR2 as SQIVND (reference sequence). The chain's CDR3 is CASSIPSGGSYEQYF. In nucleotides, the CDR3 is TGTGCCAGTAGTATCCCTAGCGGTGGGTCCTACGAGCAGTACTTC.

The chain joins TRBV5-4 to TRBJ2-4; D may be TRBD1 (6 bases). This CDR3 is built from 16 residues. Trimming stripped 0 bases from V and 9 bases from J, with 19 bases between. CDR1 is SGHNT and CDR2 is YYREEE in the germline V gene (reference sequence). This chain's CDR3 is CASSLGAGGRDSIQYF. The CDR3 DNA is TGTGCCAGCAGCTTGGGTGCTGGGGGCCGTGACAGCATTCAGTACTTC. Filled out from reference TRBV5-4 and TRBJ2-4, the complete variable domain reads ETGVTQSPTHLIKTRGQQVTLRCSSQSGHNTVSWYQQALGQGPQFIFQYYREEENGRGNFPPRFSGLQFPNYSSELNVNALELDDSALYLCASSLGAGGRDSIQYFGAGTRLSVL.

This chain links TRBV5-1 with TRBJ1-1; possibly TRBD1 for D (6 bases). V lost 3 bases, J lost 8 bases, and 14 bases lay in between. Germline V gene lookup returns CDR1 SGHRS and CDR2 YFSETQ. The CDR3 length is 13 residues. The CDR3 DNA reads TGCGCCAGCAGCTCAGGACAGATCTTAGAAGCTTTCTTT. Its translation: CASSSGQILEAFF.

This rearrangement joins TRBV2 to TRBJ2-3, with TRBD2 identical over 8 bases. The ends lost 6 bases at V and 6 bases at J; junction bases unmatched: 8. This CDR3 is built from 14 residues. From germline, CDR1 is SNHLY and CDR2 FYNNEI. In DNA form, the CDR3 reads TGTGCCAGCAGGAAAGGACTAGCTTCCGATACGCAGTATTTT. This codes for CASRKGLASDTQYF.

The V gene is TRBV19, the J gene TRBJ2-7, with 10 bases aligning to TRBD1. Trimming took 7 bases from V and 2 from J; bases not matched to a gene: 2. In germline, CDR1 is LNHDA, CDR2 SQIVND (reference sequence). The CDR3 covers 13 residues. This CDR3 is CASKGQGAYEQYF. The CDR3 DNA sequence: TGTGCCAGTAAAGGACAGGGGGCCTACGAGCAGTACTTC.

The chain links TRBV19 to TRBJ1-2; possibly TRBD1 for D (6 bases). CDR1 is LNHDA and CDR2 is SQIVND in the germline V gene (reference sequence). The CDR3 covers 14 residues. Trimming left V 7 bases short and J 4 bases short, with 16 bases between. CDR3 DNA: TGTGCCAGTACTCGGGGGGCCTTGGTCTATGGCTACACCTTC. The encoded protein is CASTRGALVYGYTF.

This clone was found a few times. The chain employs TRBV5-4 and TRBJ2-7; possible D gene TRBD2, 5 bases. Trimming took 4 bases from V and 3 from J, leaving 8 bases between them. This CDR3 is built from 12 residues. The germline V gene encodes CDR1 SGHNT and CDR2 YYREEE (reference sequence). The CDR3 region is CASSARDYEQYF. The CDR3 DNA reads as TGTGCCAGCAGCGCCCGGGACTACGAGCAGTACTTC.

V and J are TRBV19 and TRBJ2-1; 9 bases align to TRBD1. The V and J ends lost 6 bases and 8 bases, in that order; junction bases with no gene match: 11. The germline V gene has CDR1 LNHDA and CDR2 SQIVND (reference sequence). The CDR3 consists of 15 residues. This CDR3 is CASRRRDRVPDEQFF. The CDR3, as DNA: TGTGCCAGTAGGAGGAGGGACAGGGTTCCCGATGAGCAGTTCTTC.

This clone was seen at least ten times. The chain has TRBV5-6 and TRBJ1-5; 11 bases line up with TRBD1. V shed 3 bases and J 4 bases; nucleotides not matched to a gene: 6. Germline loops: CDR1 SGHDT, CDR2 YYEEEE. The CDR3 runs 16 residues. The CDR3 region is CASSSLDRGPNQPQHF. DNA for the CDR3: TGTGCCAGCAGCTCTCTGGACAGGGGGCCGAATCAGCCCCAGCATTTT. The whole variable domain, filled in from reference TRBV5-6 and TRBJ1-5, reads DAGVTQSPTHLIKTRGQQVTLRCSPKSGHDTVSWYQQALGQGPQFIFQYYEEEERQRGNFPDRFSGHQFPNYSSELNVNALLLGDSALYLCASSSLDRGPNQPQHFGDGTRLSIL.

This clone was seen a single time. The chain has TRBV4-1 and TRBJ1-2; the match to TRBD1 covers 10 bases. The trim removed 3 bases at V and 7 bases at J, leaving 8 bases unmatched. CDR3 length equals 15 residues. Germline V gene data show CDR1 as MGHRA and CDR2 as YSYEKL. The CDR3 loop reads CASSQIDRGLGGYTF. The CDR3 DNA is TGCGCCAGCAGCCAGATCGACAGGGGGCTTGGTGGCTACACCTTC.

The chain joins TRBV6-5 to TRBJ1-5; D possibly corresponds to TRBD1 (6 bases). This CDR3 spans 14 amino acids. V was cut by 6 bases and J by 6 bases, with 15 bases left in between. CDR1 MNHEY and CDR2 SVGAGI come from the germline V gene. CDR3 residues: CASSLYRDGQPQHF. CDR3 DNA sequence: TGTGCCAGCAGCCTATACAGGGATGGTCAGCCCCAGCATTTT.

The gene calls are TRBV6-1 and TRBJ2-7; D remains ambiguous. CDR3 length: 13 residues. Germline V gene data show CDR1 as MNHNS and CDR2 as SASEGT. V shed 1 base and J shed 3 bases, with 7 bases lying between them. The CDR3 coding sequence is TGTGCCAGCAGTGAAGACAGCCTCTACGAGCAGTACTTC. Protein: CASSEDSLYEQYF.

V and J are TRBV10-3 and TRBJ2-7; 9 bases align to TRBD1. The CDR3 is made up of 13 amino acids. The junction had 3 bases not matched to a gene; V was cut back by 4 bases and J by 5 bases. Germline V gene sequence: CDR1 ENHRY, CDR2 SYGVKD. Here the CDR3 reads CAISGTGANEQYF. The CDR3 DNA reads TGTGCCATCAGTGGGACAGGGGCGAACGAGCAGTACTTC.

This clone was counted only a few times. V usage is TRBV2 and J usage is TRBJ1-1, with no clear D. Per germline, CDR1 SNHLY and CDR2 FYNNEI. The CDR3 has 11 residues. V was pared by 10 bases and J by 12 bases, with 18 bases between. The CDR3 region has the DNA TGTGCCACCCGCAGCGAGTTTATGCCTTTCTTT. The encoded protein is CATRSEFMPFF.

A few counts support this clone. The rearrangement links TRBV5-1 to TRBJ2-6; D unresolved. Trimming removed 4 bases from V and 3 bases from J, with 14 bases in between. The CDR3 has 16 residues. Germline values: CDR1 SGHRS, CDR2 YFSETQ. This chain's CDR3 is CASSPSGLVGANVLTF. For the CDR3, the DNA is TGCGCCAGCAGCCCTTCAGGTTTGGTTGGGGCCAACGTCCTGACTTTC.

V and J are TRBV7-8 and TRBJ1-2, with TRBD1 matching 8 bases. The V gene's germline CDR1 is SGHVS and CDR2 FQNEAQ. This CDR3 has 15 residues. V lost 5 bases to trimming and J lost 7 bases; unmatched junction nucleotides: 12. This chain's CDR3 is CASSPQGARVVGYTF. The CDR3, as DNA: TGTGCCAGCAGCCCCCAGGGGGCGCGGGTGGTTGGCTACACCTTC.

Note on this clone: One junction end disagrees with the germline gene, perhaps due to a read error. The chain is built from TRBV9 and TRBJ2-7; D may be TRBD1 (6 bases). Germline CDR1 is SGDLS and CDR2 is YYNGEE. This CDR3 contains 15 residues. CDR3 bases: TGTGTCAGCAGCGCCAGCCGGGACACGTTCTACGAGCAGTACTTC. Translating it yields CVSSASRDTFYEQYF.

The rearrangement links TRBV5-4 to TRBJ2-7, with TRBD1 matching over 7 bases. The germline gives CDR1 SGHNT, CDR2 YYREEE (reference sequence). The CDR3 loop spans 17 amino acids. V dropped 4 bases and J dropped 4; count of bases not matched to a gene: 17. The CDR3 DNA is TGTGCCAGCAGCGCCGGGACAGATCTTCTCGCGAGGTACGAGCAGTACTTC. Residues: CASSAGTDLLARYEQYF.

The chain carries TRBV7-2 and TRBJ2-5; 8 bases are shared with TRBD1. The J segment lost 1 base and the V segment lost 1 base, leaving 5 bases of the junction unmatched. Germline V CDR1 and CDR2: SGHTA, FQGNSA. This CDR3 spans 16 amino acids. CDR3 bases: TGTGCCAGCAGCTTAGAGGGAGGACAGGGCCAAGAGACCCAGTACTTC. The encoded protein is CASSLEGGQGQETQYF.

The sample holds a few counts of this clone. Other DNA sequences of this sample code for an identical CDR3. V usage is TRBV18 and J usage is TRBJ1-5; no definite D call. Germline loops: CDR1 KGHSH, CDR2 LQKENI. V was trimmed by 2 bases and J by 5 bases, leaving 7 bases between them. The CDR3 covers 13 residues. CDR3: CASSPGEDQPQHF. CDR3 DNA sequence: TGTGCCAGCTCACCAGGGGAGGATCAGCCCCAGCATTTT.